Below are 23 T cell receptor beta chains sequenced from a single sample in a study of T cells after yellow fever vaccination. TCRdb ran MiXCR on the 5' RACE reads and lists one entry per CDR3 protein. The sample contains approximately 180,000 distinct CDR3 sequences, roughly 6.4% of which appear only once. The specimen was CD4+ T cells sorted from PBMCs, collected on the day of the first yellow fever vaccination. Every receptor here comes from a man in his late teens or twenties who received the YFV17D yellow fever vaccine.

This clonotype was counted a few times. The chain couples TRBV5-1 to TRBJ1-2; possible D gene TRBD1, 5 bases. CDR1 and CDR2 from the germline V gene are SGHRS and YFSETQ. The CDR3 runs to 13 residues. The V gene lost 2 bases and the J gene lost 6 bases, with 11 bases spanning the gap. The CDR3 DNA is TGCGCCAGCAGCTTCAGTCAGGGACATGGCTACACCTTC. This encodes CASSFSQGHGYTF.

The chain combines TRBV5-4 with TRBJ2-6; tentative D call: TRBD2 (6 bases). V shed 4 bases and J shed 0 bases, with 8 bases lying between them. Germline values: CDR1 SGHNT, CDR2 YYREEE (reference sequence). The CDR3 is 15 amino acids. The CDR3 DNA is TGTGCCAGCAGCCCGGGACTCTCTGGGGCCAACGTCCTGACTTTC. Its protein product is CASSPGLSGANVLTF.

This clonotype was recorded many times. V usage is TRBV2 and J usage is TRBJ2-4; D is possibly TRBD1 or TRBD2 (5 bases each). There are 15 residues in the CDR3. From germline, CDR1 is SNHLY and CDR2 FYNNEI. V was pared by 5 bases and J by 0 bases, with 11 bases between. The CDR3: CASSPKGPAKNIQYF. Here the CDR3 DNA reads TGTGCCAGCAGTCCCAAGGGACCAGCCAAAAACATTCAGTACTTC.

Many counts were recorded for this clonotype. The V and J genes are TRBV9 and TRBJ2-1; TRBD2 matches at 7 bases. Germline CDR1 SGDLS, CDR2 YYNGEE. The CDR3 totals 14 residues. Germline trimming cut 4 bases from V and 9 bases from J; bases unmatched to any gene: 10. Here the CDR3 DNA reads TGTGCCAGCAGCTCAAGACTAGCATCCAGTGAGCAGTTCTTC. Translating gives CASSSRLASSEQFF.

This chain uses TRBV7-2 with TRBJ1-4; TRBD1 matches 7 bases. Germline V gives CDR1 SGHTA, CDR2 FQGNSA. The V segment lost 3 bases and the J segment 4 bases; nucleotides outside the gene matches: 5. The CDR3 runs to 15 residues. The CDR3 DNA is TGTGCCAGCAGCTTCGTCGGGACAGTTAATGAAAAACTGTTTTTT. Protein product: CASSFVGTVNEKLFF.

In this sample, this clonotype turned up many times. The rearrangement links TRBV4-2 to TRBJ2-7; 8 bases agree with TRBD2. The J segment lost 0 bases and the V segment lost 5 bases, leaving 9 bases of the junction unmatched. The germline CDR1 and CDR2 sequences are LGHNA and YNFKEQ. CDR3 size: 16 residues. CDR3 in DNA: TGTGCCAGCAGCTCATCGGGGGGGGGAAGCTCCTACGAGCAGTACTTC. As protein: CASSSSGGGSSYEQYF.

The chain couples TRBV4-3 to TRBJ2-1; D not resolved. The CDR3 totals 13 residues. The V gene lost 2 bases and the J gene lost 6 bases, with 8 bases spanning the gap. Germline values: CDR1 LGHNA, CDR2 YSLEER. This CDR3 is CASSQWIPNEQFF. In nucleotides, the CDR3 is TGCGCCAGCAGCCAATGGATCCCCAATGAGCAGTTCTTC.

The chain has TRBV7-2 and TRBJ2-2; possible D gene TRBD1, 6 bases. The CDR3 loop spans 14 amino acids. From germline, CDR1 is SGHTA and CDR2 FQGNSA. V gave up 6 bases and J gave up 8 bases, with 16 bases separating them. The CDR3 sequence: CASRRAQGWGELFF. The CDR3 DNA reads as TGTGCCAGCAGACGAGCCCAGGGGTGGGGGGAGCTGTTTTTT.

This clonotype was seen repeatedly, ten times or more. This chain uses TRBV5-5 with TRBJ2-7; 8 bases align to TRBD1. Germline V gene lookup returns CDR1 SGHKS and CDR2 YYEKEE (reference sequence). CDR3 length: 14 residues. V gave up 4 bases and J gave up 5 bases; unmatched junction bases: 8. The CDR3 DNA reads TGTGCCAGCAGCCCTGACAGGGGTCCGGACGAGCAGTACTTC. Its translation is CASSPDRGPDEQYF.

This clonotype was detected ten times or more. The rearrangement uses TRBV15 and TRBJ2-5; D gene ambiguous. This CDR3 is 13 amino acids long. Trimming cost V 0 bases and J 5 bases, with 7 bases left between them. Germline CDR1 LNHNV, CDR2 YYDKDF (reference sequence). DNA of the CDR3: TGTGCCACCAGCAGAGATCTAGTGGAGACCCAGTACTTC. This gives the protein CATSRDLVETQYF.

The V and J genes are TRBV27 and TRBJ1-5; D gene uncertain. CDR3 size: 14 residues. Deletions cut 3 bases from V and 7 bases from J, with 13 bases between. The germline gives CDR1 MNHEY, CDR2 SMNVEV (reference sequence). The CDR3 loop reads CASSLHPGPQPQHF. Here the CDR3 DNA reads TGTGCCAGCAGTTTGCACCCTGGTCCGCAGCCCCAGCATTTT.

This clonotype appeared a few times. The rearrangement joins TRBV10-3 to TRBJ1-2; D uncertain. The V gene lost 6 bases and the J gene lost 7 bases, with 21 bases spanning the gap. The germline gives CDR1 ENHRY, CDR2 SYGVKD. The CDR3 consists of 15 residues. In DNA form, the CDR3 reads TGTGCCATCAGCCAAGGAAAGGATTCGGATTCTGGCTACACCTTC. Translated, it gives CAISQGKDSDSGYTF.

Many counts were recorded for this clonotype. The chain couples TRBV6-2 or TRBV6-3 to TRBJ2-6; D is ambiguous. Germline CDR1 reads MNHEY; CDR2 reads SVGEGT. The CDR3 totals 15 residues. Trimming removed 2 bases from V and 2 bases from J, with 7 bases in between. The CDR3, as DNA: TGTGCCAGCAGTTACGGGCCGCCTGGGGCCAACGTCCTGACTTTC. As protein: CASSYGPPGANVLTF.

V usage is TRBV6-5 and J usage is TRBJ1-2, with D hard to call. V was shortened by 0 bases and J by 8 bases, with 19 bases between the two germline ends. The CDR3 loop spans 16 amino acids. Looked up from germline, CDR1 is MNHEY and CDR2 is SVGAGI. CDR3: CASSYSRLGGPWGYTF. The DNA for the CDR3 is TGTGCCAGCAGTTACTCGCGGTTGGGTGGCCCTTGGGGCTACACCTTC.

In its sample, this clonotype was seen a few times. J is TRBJ2-7 and V is TRBV6-2 or TRBV6-3; D perhaps matches TRBD1 (6 bases). Germline loops: CDR1 MNHEY, CDR2 SVGEGT. The V gene lost 1 base and the J gene lost 5 bases, with 9 bases spanning the gap. This CDR3 has 13 amino acids. The CDR3 is CASSYWTADEQYF. Here the CDR3 DNA reads TGTGCCAGCAGTTACTGGACAGCGGACGAGCAGTACTTC.

This clonotype has a count of ten or more. The chain recombines TRBV5-1 with TRBJ2-3; TRBD2 might be the D (6 bases). V was clipped by 7 bases and J by 3 bases, with 15 bases between them. The CDR3 length is 14 residues. Germline V gene lookup returns CDR1 SGHRS and CDR2 YFSETQ. CDR3 loop: CASRILAVTDTQYF. CDR3 DNA: TGCGCCAGCCGAATTTTAGCGGTGACAGATACGCAGTATTTT. The variable domain in full, completed from reference TRBV5-1 and TRBJ2-3, reads KAGVTQTPRYLIKTRGQQVTLSCSPISGHRSVSWYQQTPGQGLQFLFEYFSETQRNKGNFPGRFSGRQFSNSRSEMNVSTLELGDSALYLCASRILAVTDTQYFGPGTRLTVL.

This clonotype has just a few counts. This sequence joins TRBV20-1 and TRBJ1-3; D might be TRBD1 (6 bases). CDR1 is DFQATT and CDR2 is SNEGSKA in the germline V gene (reference sequence). This CDR3 is 15 amino acids long. Trimming took off 0 bases at V and 5 bases at J, with 14 bases between the two ends. CDR3: CSARDRWGARNTIYF. In DNA form, the CDR3 reads TGCAGTGCTAGAGATCGGTGGGGGGCGAGAAACACCATATATTTT.

The sample holds a few counts of this clonotype. The J gene is TRBJ1-3, the V gene TRBV4-2; D uncertain. The CDR3 totals 17 residues. Germline lookup yields CDR1 LGHNA and CDR2 YNFKEQ. Trimming pared 3 bases from V and 0 bases from J, leaving 15 bases between. CDR3 DNA sequence: TGTGCCAGCAGCCAGTTAAATGGACGGTTCTCTGGAAACACCATATATTTT. This translates into CASSQLNGRFSGNTIYF.

This clonotype was observed many times. The genes are TRBV9 and TRBJ1-2; 8 bases map to TRBD1. The junction had 8 bases not matched to a gene; V was cut back by 3 bases and J by 1 base. CDR1 and CDR2 from the germline V gene are SGDLS and YYNGEE. The CDR3 is 16 residues long. The CDR3 region has the DNA TGTGCCAGCAGCGCGCGGACAGGGCCCCTTAACTATGGCTACACCTTC. Translating gives CASSARTGPLNYGYTF.

This clonotype was seen ten or more times. This chain connects TRBV5-1 to TRBJ2-6; perhaps TRBD1 as D (5 bases). The CDR3 is made up of 17 amino acids. CDR1 is SGHRS, CDR2 YFSETQ, per germline. Trimming stripped 0 bases from V and 0 bases from J, with 10 bases between. The CDR3 here is CASSLDRTSSGANVLTF. CDR3 coding DNA: TGCGCCAGCAGCTTGGACAGGACCTCCTCTGGGGCCAACGTCCTGACTTTC.

This clonotype was seen ten or more times. V gene TRBV4-1 combines with J gene TRBJ1-4; 7 positions agree with TRBD1. CDR1 MGHRA and CDR2 YSYEKL come from the germline V gene. V was pared by 0 bases and J by 4 bases, with 5 bases of the junction left unmatched. There are 16 residues in the CDR3. DNA for the CDR3: TGCGCCAGCAGCCAAGAAGGGGACAGAGTTAATGAAAAACTGTTTTTT. It is translated as CASSQEGDRVNEKLFF.

This clonotype was recorded many times. This CDR3 is CASSTTGNSQPQHF. The CDR3 nucleotides read TGTGCCAGCAGTACTACAGGTAACAGTCAGCCCCAGCATTTT. The V gene is TRBV6-5, the J gene TRBJ1-5; D possibly corresponds to TRBD1 (5 bases). CDR1 MNHEY and CDR2 SVGAGI come from the germline V gene. This CDR3 comprises 14 residues. V dropped 5 bases and J dropped 6 bases, with 14 bases sitting between them.

The table lists this clonotype with many counts. The chain carries TRBV5-1 and TRBJ2-2; 9 bases map to TRBD1. Germline values: CDR1 SGHRS, CDR2 YFSETQ. This CDR3 has 15 amino acids. With V trimmed by 4 bases and J by 4 bases, 5 bases remained unmatched. The CDR3 spells CASSPDRGITGELFF. The CDR3 coding sequence is TGCGCCAGCAGCCCGGACAGGGGTATCACCGGGGAGCTGTTTTTT.